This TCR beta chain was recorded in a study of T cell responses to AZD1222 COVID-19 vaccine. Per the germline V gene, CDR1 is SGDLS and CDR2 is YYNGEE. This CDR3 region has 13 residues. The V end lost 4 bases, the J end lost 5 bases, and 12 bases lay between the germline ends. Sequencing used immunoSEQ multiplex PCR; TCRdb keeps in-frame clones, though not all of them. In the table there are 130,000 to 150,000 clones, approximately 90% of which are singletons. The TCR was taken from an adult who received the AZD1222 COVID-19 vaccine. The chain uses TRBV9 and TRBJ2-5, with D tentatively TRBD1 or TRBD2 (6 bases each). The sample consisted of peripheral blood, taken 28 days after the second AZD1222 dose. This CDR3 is CASSKGGPETQYF. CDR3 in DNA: TGTGCCAGCAGCAAAGGGGGGCCGGAGACCCAGTACTTC.